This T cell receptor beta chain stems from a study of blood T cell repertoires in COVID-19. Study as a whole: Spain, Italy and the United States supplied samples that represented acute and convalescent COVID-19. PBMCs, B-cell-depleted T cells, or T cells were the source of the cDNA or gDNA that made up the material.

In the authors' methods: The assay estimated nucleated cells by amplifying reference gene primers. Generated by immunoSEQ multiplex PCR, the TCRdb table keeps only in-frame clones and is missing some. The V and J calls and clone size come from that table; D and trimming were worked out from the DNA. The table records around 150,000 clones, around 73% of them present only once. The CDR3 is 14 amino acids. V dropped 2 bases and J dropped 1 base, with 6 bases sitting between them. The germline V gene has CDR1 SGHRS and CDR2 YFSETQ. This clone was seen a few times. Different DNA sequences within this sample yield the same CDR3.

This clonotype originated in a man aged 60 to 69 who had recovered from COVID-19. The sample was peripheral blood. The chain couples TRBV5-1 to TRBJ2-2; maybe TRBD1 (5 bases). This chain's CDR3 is CASSLDRNTGELFF. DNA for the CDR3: TGCGCCAGCAGCTTAGACAGGAACACCGGGGAGCTGTTTTTT.